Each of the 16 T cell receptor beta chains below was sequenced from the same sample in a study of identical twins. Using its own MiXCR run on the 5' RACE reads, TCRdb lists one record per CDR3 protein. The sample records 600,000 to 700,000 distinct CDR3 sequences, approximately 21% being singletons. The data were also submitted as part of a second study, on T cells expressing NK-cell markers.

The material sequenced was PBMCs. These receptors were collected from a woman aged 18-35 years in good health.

This CDR3 is CSASYPSGGAWNEQFF. The CDR3, as DNA: TGCAGTGCTAGTTACCCTAGCGGGGGGGCCTGGAATGAGCAGTTCTTC. The chain recombines TRBV20-1 with TRBJ2-1; TRBD2 aligns across 12 bases. The CDR3 length is 16 residues. V gave up 3 bases and J gave up 7 bases; unmatched junction bases: 10. CDR1 and CDR2 (germline): DFQATT, SNEGSKA (reference sequence).

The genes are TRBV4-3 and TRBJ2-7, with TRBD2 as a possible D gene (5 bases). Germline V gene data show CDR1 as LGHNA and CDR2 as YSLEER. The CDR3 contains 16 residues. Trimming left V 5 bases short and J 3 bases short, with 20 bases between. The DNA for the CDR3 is TGCGCCAGCAGCTTCAATATCGGGAATCCGGACTACGAGCAGTACTTC. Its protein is CASSFNIGNPDYEQYF.

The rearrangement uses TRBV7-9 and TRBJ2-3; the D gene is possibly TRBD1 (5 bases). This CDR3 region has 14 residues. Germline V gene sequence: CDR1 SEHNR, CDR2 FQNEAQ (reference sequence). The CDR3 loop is CVPDGGQGADTQYF. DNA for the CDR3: TGTGTCCCAGATGGCGGCCAGGGTGCAGATACGCAGTATTTT.

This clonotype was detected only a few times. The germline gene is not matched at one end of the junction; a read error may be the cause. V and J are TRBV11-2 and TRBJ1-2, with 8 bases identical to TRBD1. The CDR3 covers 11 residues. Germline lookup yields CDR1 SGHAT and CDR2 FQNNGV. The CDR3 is CASSRGQGCTF. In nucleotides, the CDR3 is TGTGCCAGCAGCCGAGGACAGGGCTGCACCTTC.

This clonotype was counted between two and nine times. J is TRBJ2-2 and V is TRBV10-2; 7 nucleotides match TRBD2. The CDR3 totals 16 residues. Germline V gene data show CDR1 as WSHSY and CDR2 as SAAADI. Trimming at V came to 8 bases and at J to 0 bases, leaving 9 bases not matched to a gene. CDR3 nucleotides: TGCGCCAGCGGTCTTGGTAGCGGGTCGAACACCGGGGAGCTGTTTTTT. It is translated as CASGLGSGSNTGELFF.

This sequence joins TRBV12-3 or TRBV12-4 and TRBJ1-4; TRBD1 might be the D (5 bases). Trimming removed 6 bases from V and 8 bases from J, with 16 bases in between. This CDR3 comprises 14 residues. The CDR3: CASSPPGLREKLFF. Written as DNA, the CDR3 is TGTGCCAGCAGCCCACCAGGGTTAAGAGAAAAACTGTTTTTT.

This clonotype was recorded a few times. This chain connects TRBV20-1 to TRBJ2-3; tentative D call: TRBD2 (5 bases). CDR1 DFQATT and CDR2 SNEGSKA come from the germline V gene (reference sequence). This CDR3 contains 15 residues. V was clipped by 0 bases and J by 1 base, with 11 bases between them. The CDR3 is CSARDRAEGTDTQYF. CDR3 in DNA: TGCAGTGCTAGAGATCGAGCGGAGGGCACAGATACGCAGTATTTT.

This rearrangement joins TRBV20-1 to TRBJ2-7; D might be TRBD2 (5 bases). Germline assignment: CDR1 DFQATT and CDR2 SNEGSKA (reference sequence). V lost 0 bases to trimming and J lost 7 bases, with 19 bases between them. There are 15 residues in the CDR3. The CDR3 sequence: CSARDRGGLPLEQYF. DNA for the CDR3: TGCAGTGCTAGAGATAGAGGCGGACTCCCTTTGGAGCAGTACTTC.

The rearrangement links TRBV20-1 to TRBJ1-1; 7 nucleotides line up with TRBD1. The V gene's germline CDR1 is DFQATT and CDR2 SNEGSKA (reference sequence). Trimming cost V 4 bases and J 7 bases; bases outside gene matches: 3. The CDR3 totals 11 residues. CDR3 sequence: CSAMGQIEAFF. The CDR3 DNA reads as TGCAGTGCTATGGGACAGATTGAAGCTTTCTTT.

The CDR3 spells CASSFGLAGHQETQYF. CDR3 bases: TGTGCCAGCAGCTTCGGACTAGCGGGGCACCAAGAGACCCAGTACTTC. V and J are TRBV5-6 and TRBJ2-5; TRBD2 matches at 12 bases. V lost 2 bases, J lost 0 bases, and 2 bases stayed unmatched. This CDR3 has 16 amino acids. Germline CDR1 SGHDT, CDR2 YYEEEE.

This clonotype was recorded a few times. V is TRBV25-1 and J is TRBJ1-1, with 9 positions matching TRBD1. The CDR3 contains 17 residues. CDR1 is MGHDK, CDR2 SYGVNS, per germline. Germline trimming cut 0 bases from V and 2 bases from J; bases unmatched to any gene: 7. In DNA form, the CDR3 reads TGTGCCAGCAGTGAATACGAGGGGACAGGGCATAACACTGAAGCTTTCTTT. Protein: CASSEYEGTGHNTEAFF.

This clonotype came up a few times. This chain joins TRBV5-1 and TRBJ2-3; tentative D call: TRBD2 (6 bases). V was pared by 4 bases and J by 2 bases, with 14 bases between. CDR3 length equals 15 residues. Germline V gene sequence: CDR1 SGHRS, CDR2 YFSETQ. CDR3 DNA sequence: TGCGCCAGCAGCGGCGGGACTTTTTACACAGATACGCAGTATTTT. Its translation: CASSGGTFYTDTQYF. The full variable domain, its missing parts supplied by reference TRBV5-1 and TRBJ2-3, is KAGVTQTPRYLIKTRGQQVTLSCSPISGHRSVSWYQQTPGQGLQFLFEYFSETQRNKGNFPGRFSGRQFSNSRSEMNVSTLELGDSALYLCASSGGTFYTDTQYFGPGTRLTVL.

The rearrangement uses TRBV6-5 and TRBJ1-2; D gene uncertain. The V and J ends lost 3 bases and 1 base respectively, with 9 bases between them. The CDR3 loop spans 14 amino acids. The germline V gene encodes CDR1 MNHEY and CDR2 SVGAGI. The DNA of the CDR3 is TGTGCCAGCAGTTATTTCGGCCTTAACTATGGCTACACCTTC. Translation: CASSYFGLNYGYTF.

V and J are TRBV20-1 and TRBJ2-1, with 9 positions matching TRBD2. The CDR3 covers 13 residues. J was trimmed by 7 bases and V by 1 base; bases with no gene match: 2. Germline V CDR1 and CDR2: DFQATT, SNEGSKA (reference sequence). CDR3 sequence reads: CSARALAGNEQFF. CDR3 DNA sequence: TGCAGTGCTAGAGCCCTAGCGGGGAATGAGCAGTTCTTC.

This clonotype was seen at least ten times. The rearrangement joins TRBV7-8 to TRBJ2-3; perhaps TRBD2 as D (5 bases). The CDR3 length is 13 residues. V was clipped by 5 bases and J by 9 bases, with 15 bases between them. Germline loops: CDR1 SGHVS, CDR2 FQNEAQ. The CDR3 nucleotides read TGTGCCAGCAGCAAACCGACTCCGGGAACGCAGTATTTT. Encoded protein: CASSKPTPGTQYF. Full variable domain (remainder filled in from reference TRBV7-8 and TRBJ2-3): GAGVSQSPRYKVAKRGQDVALRCDPISGHVSLFWYQQALGQGPEFLTYFQNEAQLDKSGLPSDRFFAERPEGSVSTLKIQRTQQEDSAVYLCASSKPTPGTQYFGPGTRLTVL.

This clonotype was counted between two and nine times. CDR3 region: CSVTGLAGRSSYNEQFF. The CDR3, as DNA: TGCAGCGTTACAGGACTAGCGGGGCGAAGCTCCTACAATGAGCAGTTCTTC. The rearrangement uses TRBV29-1 and TRBJ2-1; 12 nucleotides line up with TRBD2. This CDR3 has 17 amino acids. After removal of 5 bases from V and 0 bases from J, the junction contained 8 bases not matched to a gene. CDR1 SQVTM and CDR2 ANQGSEA come from the germline V gene.